This entry describes one T cell receptor (beta chain). The record originates from a study of blood T cell repertoires in COVID-19. About the research overall: COVID-19 samples, acute and convalescent, were from the United States, Italy and Spain. PBMCs, B-cell-depleted T cells, or T cells provided the cDNA or gDNA that made up the material.

The method was immunoSEQ multiplex PCR; TCRdb's version includes in-frame clones alone and lacks a portion of them. The profile shows about 98,000 clones, around 90% of them singletons. The junction had 2 bases not matched to a gene; V was cut back by 0 bases and J by 7 bases. Germline loops: CDR1 LGHNA, CDR2 YNFKEQ. This CDR3 has 13 amino acids. The chain recombines TRBV4-2 with TRBJ1-1; 7 bases map to TRBD1. Material for sequencing was peripheral blood. The TCR comes from a man between 65 and 85 years old with acute or convalescent COVID-19. The CDR3: CASSQETGREAFF. The DNA of the CDR3 is TGTGCCAGCAGCCAAGAGACAGGGCGTGAAGCTTTCTTT.